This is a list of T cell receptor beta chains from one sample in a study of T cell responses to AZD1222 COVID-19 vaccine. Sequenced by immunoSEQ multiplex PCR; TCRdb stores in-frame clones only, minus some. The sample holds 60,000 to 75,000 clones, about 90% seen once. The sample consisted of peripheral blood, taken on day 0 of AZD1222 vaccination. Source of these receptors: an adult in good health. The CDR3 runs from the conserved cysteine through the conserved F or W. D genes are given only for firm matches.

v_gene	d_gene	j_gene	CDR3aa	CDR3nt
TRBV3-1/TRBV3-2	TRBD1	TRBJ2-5	CASSLTGTGGPEGAQYF	TGTGCCAGCAGCCTAACCGGGACAGGGGGCCCGGAGGGGGCCCAGTACTTC
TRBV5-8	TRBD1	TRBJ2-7	CASSDPWDRGDGQYF	TGTGCCAGCAGCGACCCCTGGGACAGGGGGGACGGGCAGTACTTC
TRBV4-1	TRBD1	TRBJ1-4	CASSPRQGSTNEKLFF	TGCGCCAGCAGCCCGAGACAGGGTTCAACTAATGAAAAACTGTTTTTT
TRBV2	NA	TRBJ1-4	CASSDWGTATNEKLFF	TGTGCCAGCAGTGACTGGGGCACTGCAACTAATGAAAAACTGTTTTTT
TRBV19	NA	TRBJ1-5	CASSIGAASYESNQPQHF	TGTGCCAGTAGTATAGGGGCGGCTTCCTATGAGAGCAATCAGCCCCAGCATTTT
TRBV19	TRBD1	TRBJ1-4	CASSTPEGAYEKLFF	TGTGCCAGTAGTACCCCGGAGGGGGCTTATGAAAAACTGTTTTTT
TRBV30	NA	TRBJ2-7	CAWRAGYLYEQYF	TGTGCCTGGCGGGCAGGGTATCTCTACGAGCAGTACTTC
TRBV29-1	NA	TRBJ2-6	CSARDGANVLTF	TGCAGCGCCCGAGACGGGGCCAACGTCCTGACTTTC
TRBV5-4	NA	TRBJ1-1	CASSLEADTEAFF	TGTGCCAGCAGCTTGGAGGCAGACACTGAAGCTTTCTTT
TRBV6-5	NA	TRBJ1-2	CAVGVANYGYTF	TGTGCCGTCGGAGTAGCTAACTATGGCTACACCTTC